Listed below are T cell receptor beta chains from one sample, sequenced in a study of cytomegalovirus exposure and HLA in healthy donors. The table came from immunoSEQ multiplex PCR; TCRdb's copy has only in-frame clones and leaves some out. The sample shows more than 95,000 clones, about four fifths of them seen only once. The specimen sequenced was PBMCs. The receptors derive from a man aged 35 to 55 in good health and CMV-seronegative. Both conserved end residues are part of each CDR3. Fields, in order: D gene, clone size, V gene, J gene, CDR3 protein, CDR3 DNA. A D gene is named only where the DNA matches it firmly. Clone size, where shown, is once, few, many, or a class for clones that have expanded.

TRBD2	few	TRBV28	TRBJ2-3	CASSLSGSGGLTDTQYF	TGTGCCAGCAGTTTATCGGGTAGCGGGGGCCTCACAGATACGCAGTATTTT
TRBD2	NA	TRBV27	TRBJ2-1	CASGLAGGKQFF	TGTGCCAGCGGACTAGCGGGGGGGAAGCAGTTCTTC
TRBD1	NA	TRBV7-9	TRBJ2-7	CASSLDRQGIYEQYF	TGTGCCAGCAGCTTAGATCGACAGGGGATATACGAGCAGTACTTC
TRBD1	NA	TRBV4-3	TRBJ2-5	CASSPRQGGETQYF	TGCGCCAGCAGCCCACGACAGGGGGGGGAGACCCAGTACTTC
NA	NA	TRBV25-1	TRBJ2-7	CASSLGGHEQYF	TGTGCCAGCAGTTTGGGGGGACACGAGCAGTACTTC
TRBD1	NA	TRBV4-2	TRBJ1-4	CASSSLTGGSEKLFF	TGTGCCAGCAGCTCTCTGACAGGGGGGAGTGAAAAACTGTTTTTT
NA	NA	TRBV5-4	TRBJ1-6	CASSAGISSYNSPLHF	TGTGCCAGCAGCGCAGGGATCAGCTCCTATAATTCGCCCCTCCACTTT
NA	NA	TRBV27	TRBJ2-2	CASSFVPLDSLNTGELFF	TGTGCCAGCAGTTTCGTACCCTTAGACAGCCTTAACACCGGGGAGCTGTTTTTT
NA	NA	TRBV5-4	TRBJ2-6	CASSFGGPGANVLTF	TGTGCCAGCAGCTTCGGGGGTCCTGGGGCCAACGTCCTGACTTTC
TRBD1	few	TRBV6-6	TRBJ1-2	CAIKTGTGGSGYTF	TGTGCCATAAAAACCGGGACAGGGGGCTCTGGCTACACCTTC
NA	NA	TRBV7-9	TRBJ2-1	CASSSWTVNEQFF	TGTGCCAGCAGCTCTTGGACAGTAAATGAGCAGTTCTTC
TRBD2	few	TRBV10-2	TRBJ2-5	CASIGIGTTQETQYF	TGCGCCAGCATAGGGATTGGGACTACGCAAGAGACCCAGTACTTC
NA	NA	TRBV6-5	TRBJ1-1	CASSPRPSGAEAFF	TGTGCCAGCAGTCCTCGGCCCTCGGGGGCTGAAGCTTTCTTT
TRBD1	NA	TRBV18	TRBJ1-4	CASSLLPGQGEKLFF	TGTGCCAGCTCACTACTTCCGGGACAGGGTGAAAAACTGTTTTTT
NA	NA	TRBV15	TRBJ1-5	CATSRPGVDQPQHF	TGTGCCACCAGCAGACCAGGGGTCGATCAGCCCCAGCATTTT
TRBD1	NA	TRBV10-3	TRBJ2-7	CAIRDRGPSEQYF	TGTGCCATCAGGGACAGGGGGCCGAGCGAGCAGTACTTC
NA	few	TRBV4-1	TRBJ2-5	CASSQERGYQETQYF	TGCGCCAGCAGCCAAGAGAGGGGGTACCAAGAGACCCAGTACTTC
TRBD2	few	TRBV5-6	TRBJ2-3	CAAGAAGGLDTQYF	TGTGCCGCAGGGGCAGCGGGGGGGTTGGATACGCAGTATTTT
NA	NA	TRBV28	TRBJ1-4	CASSSGGAVNEKLFF	TGTGCCAGCAGTTCCGGGGGGGCGGTTAATGAAAAACTGTTTTTT
NA	NA	TRBV20-1	TRBJ1-2	CAGSLGEGYTF	TGTGCCGGTAGCTTAGGCGAGGGCTACACCTTC
NA	NA	TRBV29-1	TRBJ1-2	CSVDGQRAGGYTF	TGCAGCGTAGACGGACAGCGAGCTGGGGGCTACACCTTC
NA	few	TRBV7-6	TRBJ1-6	CASSVRQNSPLHF	TGTGCCAGCAGCGTACGACAGAATTCACCCCTCCACTTT
NA	NA	TRBV4-1	TRBJ1-2	CASSQDSTGFIYGYTF	TGCGCCAGCAGCCAAGATTCCACGGGGTTCATCTATGGCTACACCTTC
NA	once	TRBV29-1	TRBJ2-1	CSVEGTGNHYNEQFF	TGCAGCGTTGAGGGTACAGGAAACCATTACAATGAGCAGTTCTTC
TRBD1	NA	TRBV16	TRBJ2-4	CASSQSGQKNIQYF	TGTGCCAGCAGCCAATCGGGACAGAAAAACATTCAGTACTTC
TRBD2	NA	TRBV11-3	TRBJ2-5	CASSSGLAGAVETQYF	TGTGCCAGCAGCTCCGGACTAGCGGGGGCTGTTGAGACCCAGTACTTC
TRBD2	NA	TRBV18	TRBJ2-5	CASSPLISGGSQETQYF	TGTGCCAGCTCACCACTGATTAGCGGGGGGTCTCAAGAGACCCAGTACTTC
NA	NA	TRBV18	TRBJ1-1	CASSEAVNTEAFF	TGTGCCAGCTCAGAGGCGGTGAACACTGAAGCTTTCTTT
TRBD2	once	TRBV18	TRBJ2-5	CASSPRTSGGRQETQYF	TGTGCCAGCTCACCACGGACTAGCGGGGGGCGTCAAGAGACCCAGTACTTC
NA	NA	TRBV7-3	TRBJ2-3	CASSRRSRGTDTQYF	TGTGCCAGCAGCCGTCGGTCCCGGGGGACAGATACGCAGTATTTT
TRBD1	NA	TRBV4-2	TRBJ1-2	CASSQDSGGQGVWGYTF	TGTGCCAGCAGCCAAGATTCGGGGGGACAGGGGGTATGGGGCTACACCTTC
NA	NA	TRBV30	TRBJ2-5	CAWNREETQYF	TGTGCCTGGAACAGGGAAGAGACCCAGTACTTC
NA	NA	TRBV5-4	TRBJ1-2	CASSLGRGGEAGYGYTF	TGTGCCAGCAGCTTGGGGCGAGGGGGAGAAGCGGGGTATGGCTACACCTTC
NA	NA	TRBV4-3	TRBJ2-3	CASSSRETNLYF	TGCGCCAGCAGCTCCCGGGAGACGAATCTGTATTTT